Below are 5 T cell receptor beta chains sequenced from a single sample in a study of regulatory and conventional T cells in RAG deficiency. Blood CD4+ CD25-low CD127-high conventional T cells supplied the genomic DNA template. Clones were sequenced by immunoSEQ multiplex PCR, and TCRdb holds only the in-frame ones, with some missing. The sample gives tens of thousands of clones, more than 90% of which show up once; 0.35% is in the top ten. These data were likewise used in another study, on regulatory T cells. That work contributes: Primers: 52 TRBV forward and 13 TRBJ reverse.

The sequenced material came from CD25- CD4+ T cells sorted from blood. The receptors were sampled from a human donor in good health.

This chain connects TRBV7-8 to TRBJ2-5, with 8 bases that match TRBD2. J gave up 1 base and V 1 base, and 2 bases lay outside the gene matches. The CDR3 is made up of 15 amino acids. Germline V CDR1 and CDR2: SGHVS, FQNEAQ. Here the CDR3 reads CASSLDGGAQETQYF. The CDR3 coding sequence is TGTGCCAGCAGCTTAGACGGGGGGGCCCAAGAGACCCAGTACTTC.

The CDR3 is CASSLGAGTVLSDTQYF. CDR3 nucleotides: TGCGCCAGCAGCTTGGGAGCCGGGACAGTCCTCTCAGATACGCAGTATTTT. The genes are TRBV5-1 and TRBJ2-3; TRBD1 agrees at 7 bases. CDR3 length equals 17 residues. Germline V gene data show CDR1 as SGHRS and CDR2 as YFSETQ. Trimming removed 0 bases from V and 4 bases from J; junction bases left unmatched: 11.

The chain carries TRBV19 and TRBJ2-7, with 11 bases lining up with TRBD2. The CDR3 sequence is 15 residues long. CDR1 is LNHDA and CDR2 is SQIVND in the germline V gene (reference sequence). Trimming at V came to 6 bases and at J to 3 bases, leaving 7 bases not matched to a gene. The CDR3 loop reads CASRPTSGSFYEQYF. DNA for the CDR3: TGTGCCAGTAGGCCCACTAGCGGGAGCTTCTACGAGCAGTACTTC.

V usage is TRBV5-6 and J usage is TRBJ1-4, with D hard to call. The CDR3 runs to 17 residues. Germline-derived CDR1 and CDR2 are SGHDT and YYEEEE. V lost 0 bases and J 4 bases, leaving 16 bases between the germline ends. The CDR3: CASSLGGGWEVNEKLFF. The CDR3 region has the DNA TGTGCCAGCAGCTTGGGTGGAGGCTGGGAGGTTAATGAAAAACTGTTTTTT.

The chain combines TRBV18 with TRBJ2-1, with TRBD1 as a possible D gene (5 bases). The germline V and J ends were trimmed by 1 base and 5 bases, with 12 bases remaining between them. CDR3 length: 15 amino acids. The germline V gene has CDR1 KGHSH and CDR2 LQKENI. CDR3 protein: CASSPRAGLNNEQFF. The CDR3 DNA is TGTGCCAGCTCACCACGGGCAGGGCTGAACAATGAGCAGTTCTTC.